A single T cell receptor (beta chain) is shown here with its context. The antigen is undetermined. Trimming took off 4 bases at V and 2 bases at J, with 10 bases between the two ends. CDR1 SGHRS and CDR2 YFSETQ come from the germline V gene. The CDR3 extends over 15 amino acids. The PCR had 60 Vbeta and 13 Jbeta primers. The assay was immunoSEQ multiplex PCR, and TCRdb's table has in-frame clones only and misses some. Among roughly 250,000 clones listed, about 80% were seen once. These data belong to a study of cytomegalovirus exposure and HLA in healthy donors. Study-level results: Data from an earlier analysis indicated that most TCR beta V segments were productive either about 90% or about 30% of the time.

The rearrangement joins TRBV5-1 to TRBJ2-6; D not resolved. This TCR derives from a girl aged 2 to 9 in good health and CMV-seronegative. Sequencing input: PBMCs. Here the CDR3 DNA reads TGCGCCAGCAGCGCTCTAACGACTGGGGCCAACGTCCTGACTTTC. Amino acids: CASSALTTGANVLTF.